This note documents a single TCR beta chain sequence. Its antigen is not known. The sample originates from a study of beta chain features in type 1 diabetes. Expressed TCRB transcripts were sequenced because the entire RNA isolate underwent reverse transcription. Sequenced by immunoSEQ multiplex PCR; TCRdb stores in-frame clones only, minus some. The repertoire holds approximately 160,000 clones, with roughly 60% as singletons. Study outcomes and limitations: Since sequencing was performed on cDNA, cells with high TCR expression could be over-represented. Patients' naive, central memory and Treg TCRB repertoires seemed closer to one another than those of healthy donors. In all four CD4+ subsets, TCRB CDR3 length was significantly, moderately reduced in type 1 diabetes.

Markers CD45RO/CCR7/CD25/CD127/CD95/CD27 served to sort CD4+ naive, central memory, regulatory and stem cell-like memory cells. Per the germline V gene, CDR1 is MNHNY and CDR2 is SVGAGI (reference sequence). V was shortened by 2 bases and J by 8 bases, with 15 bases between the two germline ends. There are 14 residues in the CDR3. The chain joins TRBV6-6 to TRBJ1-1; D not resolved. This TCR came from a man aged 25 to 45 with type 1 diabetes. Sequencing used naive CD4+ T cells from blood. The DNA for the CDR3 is TGTGCCAGCAGTTACGCAGGTTCTAATGTGGAAGCTTTCTTT. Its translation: CASSYAGSNVEAFF.